The clone carrying this T cell receptor beta chain was recorded many times. Its antigen is not known. The time point was: patch test 1, 2 weeks after DPC sensitization. This sample's treatment: therapeutic diphenylcyclopropenone sensitization with weekly scalp DPC. A single record per CDR3 protein comes from TCRdb applying MiXCR to the RACE reads. The sample lists tens of thousands of distinct CDR3 sequences; 7.5% to 10% were seen once. This record comes from a study of human T cells and chemical hapten exposure. Findings and caveats of the study: Donors had alopecia, so their immune response may differ from healthy people's.

The CDR3 loop spans 14 amino acids. Between the trimmed V and J ends, which lost 3 bases and 5 bases, there was a span of 13 bases. Looked up from germline, CDR1 is SGHAT and CDR2 is FQNNGV. This chain links TRBV11-2 with TRBJ2-5; D may be TRBD1 (5 bases). The source is a woman between 40 and 50 years old with alopecia areata. Some clones in this sample may be carry-over from other donors' samples. This material consisted of whole blood, taken in connection with sensitization to the hapten diphenylcyclopropenone (DPC). In nucleotides, the CDR3 is TGTGCCAGCAGCTTGAGTGGGGCGCGGGAGACCCAGTACTTC. Its protein is CASSLSGARETQYF.